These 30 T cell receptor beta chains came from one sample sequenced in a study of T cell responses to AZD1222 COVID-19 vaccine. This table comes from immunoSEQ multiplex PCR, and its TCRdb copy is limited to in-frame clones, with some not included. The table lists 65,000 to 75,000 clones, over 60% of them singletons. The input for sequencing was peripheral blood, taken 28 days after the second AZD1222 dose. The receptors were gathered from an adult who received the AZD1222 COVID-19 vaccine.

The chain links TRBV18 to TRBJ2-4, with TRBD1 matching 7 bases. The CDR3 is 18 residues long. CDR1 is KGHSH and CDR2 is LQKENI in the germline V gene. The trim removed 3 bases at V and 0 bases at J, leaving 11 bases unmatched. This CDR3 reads CASSPQKTGDRAKNIQYF. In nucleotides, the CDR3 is TGTGCCAGCTCACCCCAAAAAACAGGGGACCGAGCCAAAAACATTCAGTACTTC.

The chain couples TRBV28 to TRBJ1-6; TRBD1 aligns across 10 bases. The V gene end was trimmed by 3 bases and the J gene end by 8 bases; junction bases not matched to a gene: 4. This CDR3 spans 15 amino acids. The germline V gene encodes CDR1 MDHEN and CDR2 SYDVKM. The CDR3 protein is CASSFAGTGDSPLHF. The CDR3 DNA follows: TGTGCCAGCAGTTTCGCCGGGACAGGGGATTCACCCCTCCACTTT.

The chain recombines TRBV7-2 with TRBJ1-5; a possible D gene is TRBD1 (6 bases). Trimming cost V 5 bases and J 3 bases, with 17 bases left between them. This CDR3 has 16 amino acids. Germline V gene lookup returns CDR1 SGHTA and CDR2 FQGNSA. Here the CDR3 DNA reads TGTGCCAGCAGCCCAGGGGTAGGGGTTGACAATCAGCCCCAGCATTTT. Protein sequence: CASSPGVGVDNQPQHF.

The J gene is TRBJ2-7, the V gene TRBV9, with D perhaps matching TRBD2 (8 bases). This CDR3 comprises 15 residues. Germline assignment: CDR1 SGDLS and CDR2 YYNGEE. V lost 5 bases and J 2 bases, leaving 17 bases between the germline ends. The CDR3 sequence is CASSRGGGTAYEQYF. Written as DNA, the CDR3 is TGTGCCAGCAGTCGTGGCGGGGGGACAGCCTACGAGCAGTACTTC. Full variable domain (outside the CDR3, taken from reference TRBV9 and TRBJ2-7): DSGVTQTPKHLITATGQRVTLRCSPRSGDLSVYWYQQSLDQGLQFLIQYYNGEERAKGNILERFSAQQFPDLHSELNLSSLELGDSALYFCASSRGGGTAYEQYFGPGTRLTVT.

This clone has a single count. The CDR3 DNA follows: TGTGCCAGCAGCTTAGCGCCGGGGCGCGAGAATGAGCAGTTCTTC. It is translated as CASSLAPGRENEQFF. This chain links TRBV7-6 with TRBJ2-1, with D possibly being TRBD1 or TRBD2 (5 bases each). This CDR3 contains 15 residues. The germline CDR1 and CDR2 sequences are SGHVS and FNYEAQ. V lost 0 bases, J lost 7 bases, and 13 bases lay in between. Full variable domain (outside the CDR3, taken from reference TRBV7-6 and TRBJ2-1): GAGVSQSPRYKVTKRGQDVALRCDPISGHVSLYWYRQALGQGPEFLTYFNYEAQQDKSGLPNDRFSAERPEGSISTLTIQRTEQRDSAMYRCASSLAPGRENEQFFGPGTRLTVL.

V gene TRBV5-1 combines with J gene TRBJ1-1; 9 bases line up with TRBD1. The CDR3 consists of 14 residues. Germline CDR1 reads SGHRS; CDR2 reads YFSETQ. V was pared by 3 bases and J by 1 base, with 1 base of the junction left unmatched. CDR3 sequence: CASSSDRGNTEAFF. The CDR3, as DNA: TGCGCCAGCAGCTCGGACAGGGGGAACACTGAAGCTTTCTTT.

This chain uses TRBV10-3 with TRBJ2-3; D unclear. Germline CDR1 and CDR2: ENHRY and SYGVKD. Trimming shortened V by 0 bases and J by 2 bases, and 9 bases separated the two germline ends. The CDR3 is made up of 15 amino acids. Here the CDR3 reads CAISESSGDTDTQYF. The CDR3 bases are TGTGCCATCAGTGAGTCGAGTGGGGACACAGATACGCAGTATTTT.

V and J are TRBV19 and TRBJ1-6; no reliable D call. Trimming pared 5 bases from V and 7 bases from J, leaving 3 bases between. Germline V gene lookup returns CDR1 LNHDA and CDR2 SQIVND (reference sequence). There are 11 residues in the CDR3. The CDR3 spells CASSQNSPLHF. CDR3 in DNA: TGTGCCAGTAGTCAAAATTCACCCCTCCACTTT.

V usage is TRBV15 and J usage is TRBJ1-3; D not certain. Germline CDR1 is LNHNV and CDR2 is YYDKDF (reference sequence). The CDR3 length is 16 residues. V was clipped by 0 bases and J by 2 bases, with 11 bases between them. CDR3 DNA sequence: TGTGCCACCAGCAGAGATAAGGGTGTTACTGGAAACACCATATATTTT. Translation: CATSRDKGVTGNTIYF. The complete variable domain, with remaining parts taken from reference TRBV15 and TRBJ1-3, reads DAMVIQNPRYQVTQFGKPVTLSCSQTLNHNVMYWYQQKSSQAPKLLFHYYDKDFNNEADTPDNFQSRRPNTSFCFLDIRSPGLGDTAMYLCATSRDKGVTGNTIYFGEGSWLTVV.

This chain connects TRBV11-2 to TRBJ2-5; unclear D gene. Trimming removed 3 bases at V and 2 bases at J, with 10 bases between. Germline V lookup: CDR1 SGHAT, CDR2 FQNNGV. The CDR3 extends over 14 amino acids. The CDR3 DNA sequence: TGTGCCAGCAGCTTCACTGAAGGTCAAGAGACCCAGTACTTC. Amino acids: CASSFTEGQETQYF.

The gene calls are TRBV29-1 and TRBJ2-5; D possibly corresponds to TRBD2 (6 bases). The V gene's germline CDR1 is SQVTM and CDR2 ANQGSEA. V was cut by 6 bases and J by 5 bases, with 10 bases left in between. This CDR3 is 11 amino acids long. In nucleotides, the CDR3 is TGCAGCGTGAGTCTAGCGGAGACCCAGTACTTC. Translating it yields CSVSLAETQYF.

The CDR3 DNA is TGTGCCAGCAGCCGACCCGGGGGGGCCAATGAGCAGTTCTTC. Its protein product is CASSRPGGANEQFF. The V and J genes are TRBV3-1 (or the pseudogene TRBV3-2) and TRBJ2-1, with TRBD2 identical over 8 bases. The CDR3 is 14 amino acids. V lost 4 bases and J lost 6; bases outside the gene matches: 5. Germline-derived CDR1 and CDR2 are LGHDT and YNNKEL (reference sequence).

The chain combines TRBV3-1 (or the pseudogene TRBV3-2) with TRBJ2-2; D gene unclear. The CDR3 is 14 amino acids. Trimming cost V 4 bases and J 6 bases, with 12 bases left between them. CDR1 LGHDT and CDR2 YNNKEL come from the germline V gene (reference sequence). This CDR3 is CASSRLDSAGELFF. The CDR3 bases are TGTGCCAGCAGCCGCCTAGATTCGGCCGGGGAGCTGTTTTTT.

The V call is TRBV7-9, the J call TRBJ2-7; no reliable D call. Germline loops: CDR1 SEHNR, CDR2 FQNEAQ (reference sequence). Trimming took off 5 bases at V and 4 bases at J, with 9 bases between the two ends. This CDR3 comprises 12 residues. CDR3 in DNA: TGTGCCAGCAGCCCGGACCGATACGAGCAGTACTTC. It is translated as CASSPDRYEQYF. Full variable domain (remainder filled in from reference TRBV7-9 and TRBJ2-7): DTGVSQNPRHKITKRGQNVTFRCDPISEHNRLYWYRQTLGQGPEFLTYFQNEAQLEKSRLLSDRFSAERPKGSFSTLEIQRTEQGDSAMYLCASSPDRYEQYFGPGTRLTVT.

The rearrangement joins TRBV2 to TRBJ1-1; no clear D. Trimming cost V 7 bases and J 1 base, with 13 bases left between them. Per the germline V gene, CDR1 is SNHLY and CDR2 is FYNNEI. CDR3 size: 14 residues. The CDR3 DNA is TGTGCCAGCAACGAGGGATCTTGGAACACTGAAGCTTTCTTT. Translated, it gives CASNEGSWNTEAFF.

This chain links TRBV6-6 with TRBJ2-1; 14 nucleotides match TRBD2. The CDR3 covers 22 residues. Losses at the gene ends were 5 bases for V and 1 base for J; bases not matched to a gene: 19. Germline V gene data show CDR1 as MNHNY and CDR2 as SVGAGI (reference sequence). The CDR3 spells CASSRPRLGTSGREWSYNEQFF. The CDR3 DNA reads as TGTGCCAGCAGTCGCCCCCGCTTAGGGACTAGCGGGAGAGAGTGGTCCTACAATGAGCAGTTCTTC.

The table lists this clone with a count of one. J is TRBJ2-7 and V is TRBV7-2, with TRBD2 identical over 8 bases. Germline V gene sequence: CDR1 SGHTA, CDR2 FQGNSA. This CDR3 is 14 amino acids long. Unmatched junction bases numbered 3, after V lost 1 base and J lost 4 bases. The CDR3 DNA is TGTGCCAGCAGCTTAGTTCGGGGGGGATACGAGCAGTACTTC. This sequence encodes CASSLVRGGYEQYF.

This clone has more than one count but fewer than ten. CDR3 nucleotides: TGTGCCAGCAGTTACGGAGCGGTGGCGGGGGAGCAGTACTTC. It codes for CASSYGAVAGEQYF. This rearrangement joins TRBV6-2 or TRBV6-3 to TRBJ2-7; weak D call: TRBD2 (6 bases). Germline loops: CDR1 MNHEY, CDR2 SVGEGT. The germline V and J ends were trimmed by 2 bases and 7 bases, with 15 bases remaining between them. The CDR3 is made up of 14 amino acids.

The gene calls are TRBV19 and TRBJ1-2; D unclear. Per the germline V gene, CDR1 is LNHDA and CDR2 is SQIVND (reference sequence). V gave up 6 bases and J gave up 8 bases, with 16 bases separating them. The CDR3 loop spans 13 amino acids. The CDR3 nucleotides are TGTGCCAGTAGCGATGTTGGAGGATGGGGCTACACCTTC. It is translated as CASSDVGGWGYTF.

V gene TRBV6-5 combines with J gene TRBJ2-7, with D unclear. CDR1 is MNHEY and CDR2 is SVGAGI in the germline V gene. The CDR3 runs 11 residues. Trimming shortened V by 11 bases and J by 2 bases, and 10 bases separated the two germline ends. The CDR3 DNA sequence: TGTGCCGCCGGGCCACCCTACGAGCAGTACTTC. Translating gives CAAGPPYEQYF.

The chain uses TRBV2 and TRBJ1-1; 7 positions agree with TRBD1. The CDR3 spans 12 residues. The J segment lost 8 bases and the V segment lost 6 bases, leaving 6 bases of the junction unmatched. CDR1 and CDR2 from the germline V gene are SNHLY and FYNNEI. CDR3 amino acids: CASRGDSQEAFF. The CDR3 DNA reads TGTGCCAGCAGAGGGGACAGCCAAGAAGCTTTCTTT.

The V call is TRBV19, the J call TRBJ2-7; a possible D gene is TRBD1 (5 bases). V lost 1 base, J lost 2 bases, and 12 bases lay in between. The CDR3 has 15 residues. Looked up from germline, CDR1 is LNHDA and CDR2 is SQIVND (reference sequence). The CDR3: CASSIAPQGPYEQYF. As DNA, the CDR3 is TGTGCCAGTAGTATAGCCCCGCAGGGCCCCTACGAGCAGTACTTC. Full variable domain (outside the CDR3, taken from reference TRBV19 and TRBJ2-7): DGGITQSPKYLFRKEGQNVTLSCEQNLNHDAMYWYRQDPGQGLRLIYYSQIVNDFQKGDIAEGYSVSREKKESFPLTVTSAQKNPTAFYLCASSIAPQGPYEQYFGPGTRLTVT.

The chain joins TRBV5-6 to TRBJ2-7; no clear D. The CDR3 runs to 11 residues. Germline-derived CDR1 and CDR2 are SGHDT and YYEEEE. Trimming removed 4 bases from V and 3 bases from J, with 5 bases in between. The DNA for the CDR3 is TGTGCCAGCAGCCGACACTACGAGCAGTACTTC. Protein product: CASSRHYEQYF.

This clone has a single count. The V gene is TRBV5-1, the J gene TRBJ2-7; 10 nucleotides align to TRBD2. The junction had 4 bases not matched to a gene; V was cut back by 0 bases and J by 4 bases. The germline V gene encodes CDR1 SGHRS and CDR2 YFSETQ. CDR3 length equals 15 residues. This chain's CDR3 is CASSLVSSGGYEQYF. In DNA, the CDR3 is TGCGCCAGCAGCTTGGTGTCTAGCGGGGGTTACGAGCAGTACTTC.

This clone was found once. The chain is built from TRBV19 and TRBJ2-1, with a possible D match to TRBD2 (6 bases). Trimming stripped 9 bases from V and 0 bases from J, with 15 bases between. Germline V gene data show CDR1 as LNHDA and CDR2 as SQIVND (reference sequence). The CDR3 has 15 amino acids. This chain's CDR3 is CASQSDYSSYNEQFF. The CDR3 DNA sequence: TGTGCCAGCCAGTCGGACTACAGCTCCTACAATGAGCAGTTCTTC. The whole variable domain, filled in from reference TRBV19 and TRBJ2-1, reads DGGITQSPKYLFRKEGQNVTLSCEQNLNHDAMYWYRQDPGQGLRLIYYSQIVNDFQKGDIAEGYSVSREKKESFPLTVTSAQKNPTAFYLCASQSDYSSYNEQFFGPGTRLTVL.

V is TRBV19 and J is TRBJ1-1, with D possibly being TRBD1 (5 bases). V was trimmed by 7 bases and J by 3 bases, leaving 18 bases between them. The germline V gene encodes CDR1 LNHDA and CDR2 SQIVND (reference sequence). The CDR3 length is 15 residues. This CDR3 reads CASTPGYPGHTEAFF. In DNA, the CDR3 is TGTGCCAGTACCCCAGGGTATCCGGGCCACACTGAAGCTTTCTTT. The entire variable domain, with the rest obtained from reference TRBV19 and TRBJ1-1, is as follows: DGGITQSPKYLFRKEGQNVTLSCEQNLNHDAMYWYRQDPGQGLRLIYYSQIVNDFQKGDIAEGYSVSREKKESFPLTVTSAQKNPTAFYLCASTPGYPGHTEAFFGQGTRLTVV.

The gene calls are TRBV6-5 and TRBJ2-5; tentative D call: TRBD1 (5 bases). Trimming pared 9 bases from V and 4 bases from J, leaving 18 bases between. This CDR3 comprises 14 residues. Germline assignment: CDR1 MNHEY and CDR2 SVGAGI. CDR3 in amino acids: CARGKGPQGETQYF. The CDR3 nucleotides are TGTGCCAGGGGGAAGGGCCCCCAGGGAGAGACCCAGTACTTC.

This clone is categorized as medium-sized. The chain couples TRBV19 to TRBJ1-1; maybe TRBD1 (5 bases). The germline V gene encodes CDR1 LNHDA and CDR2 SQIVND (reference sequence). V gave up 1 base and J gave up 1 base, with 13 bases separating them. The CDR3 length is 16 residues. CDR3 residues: CASSIALTGANTEAFF. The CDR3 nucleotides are TGTGCCAGTAGTATAGCTCTAACAGGCGCGAACACTGAAGCTTTCTTT.

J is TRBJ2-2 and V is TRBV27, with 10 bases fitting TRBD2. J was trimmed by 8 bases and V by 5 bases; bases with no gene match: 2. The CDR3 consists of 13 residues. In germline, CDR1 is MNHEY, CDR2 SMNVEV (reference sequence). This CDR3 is CASSLAGVGELFF. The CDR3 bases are TGTGCCAGCAGTCTAGCGGGAGTAGGGGAGCTGTTTTTT.

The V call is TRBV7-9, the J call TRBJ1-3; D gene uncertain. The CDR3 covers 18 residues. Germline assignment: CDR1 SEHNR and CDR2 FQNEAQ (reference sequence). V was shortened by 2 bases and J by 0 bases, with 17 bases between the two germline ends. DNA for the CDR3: TGTGCCAGCAGCTTATTCGGCAAAGCCACGTACTCTGGAAACACCATATATTTT. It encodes CASSLFGKATYSGNTIYF. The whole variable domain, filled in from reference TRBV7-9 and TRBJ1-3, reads DTGVSQNPRHKITKRGQNVTFRCDPISEHNRLYWYRQTLGQGPEFLTYFQNEAQLEKSRLLSDRFSAERPKGSFSTLEIQRTEQGDSAMYLCASSLFGKATYSGNTIYFGEGSWLTVV.